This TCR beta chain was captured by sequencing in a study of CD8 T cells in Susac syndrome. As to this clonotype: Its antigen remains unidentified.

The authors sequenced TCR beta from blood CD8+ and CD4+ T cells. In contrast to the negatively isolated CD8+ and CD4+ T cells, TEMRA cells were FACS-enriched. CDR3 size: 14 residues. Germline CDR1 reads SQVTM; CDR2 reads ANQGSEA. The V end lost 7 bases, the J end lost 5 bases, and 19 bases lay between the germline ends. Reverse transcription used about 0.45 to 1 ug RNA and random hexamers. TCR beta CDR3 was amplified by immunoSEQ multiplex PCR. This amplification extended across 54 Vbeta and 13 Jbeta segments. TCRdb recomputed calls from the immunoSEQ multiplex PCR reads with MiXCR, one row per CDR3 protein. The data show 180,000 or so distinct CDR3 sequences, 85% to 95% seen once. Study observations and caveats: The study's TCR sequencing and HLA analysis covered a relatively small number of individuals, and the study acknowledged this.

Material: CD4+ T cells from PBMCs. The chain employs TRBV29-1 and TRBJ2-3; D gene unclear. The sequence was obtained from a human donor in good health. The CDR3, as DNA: TGCAGCGCTGACCCACCGTGGGGTGAAGATACGCAGTATTTT. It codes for CSADPPWGEDTQYF.